This T cell receptor (beta chain) was recorded in a study of blood T cell repertoires in COVID-19. In the authors' workflow: Counts of nucleated cells, estimated from reference gene primer amplification, were obtained. Profiled with immunoSEQ multiplex PCR; TCRdb holds only in-frame clones, not every one. V and J calls and clone size come straight from that table; D and trimming were deduced from the DNA. The data hold about 150,000 clones, with 75% to 95% observed a single time. V dropped 6 bases and J dropped 5; count of bases not matched to a gene: 5. The germline V gene has CDR1 MDHEN and CDR2 SYDVKM. The CDR3 is made up of 13 amino acids.

The chain couples TRBV28 to TRBJ1-2; 8 positions match TRBD1. This clonotype was sampled from a man aged 50 to 60 with acute or convalescent COVID-19. What was sequenced was peripheral blood. The CDR3 region has the DNA TGTGCCAGCAGGATACAGGGGGAGTATGGCTACACCTTC. It yields the protein CASRIQGEYGYTF.